Below, 29 T cell receptor beta chains from the same sample are listed, as sequenced in a study of shared clonotypes between healthy human individuals. This table comes from immunoSEQ multiplex PCR, and its TCRdb copy is limited to in-frame clones, with some not included. Of 2 million to 2.5 million clones listed, more than 90% are singletons. The source material was naive CD4+ T cells sorted from blood. Documented subset: CD45RA+ positively selected. Receptors were obtained from a young man in good health.

This clone was seen a single time. The chain combines TRBV10-3 with TRBJ1-1; TRBD1 matches at 9 bases. The germline V gene has CDR1 ENHRY and CDR2 SYGVKD. The CDR3 is 14 residues long. V lost 5 bases, J lost 5 bases, and 6 bases stayed unmatched. This CDR3 is CAISTGQGLTEAFF. DNA of the CDR3: TGTGCCATCAGTACGGGACAGGGTCTGACTGAAGCTTTCTTT.

The chain has TRBV6-6 and TRBJ1-2; 9 positions agree with TRBD1. After removal of 4 bases from V and 4 bases from J, the junction contained 7 bases not matched to a gene. Germline V gene data show CDR1 as MNHNY and CDR2 as SVGAGI (reference sequence). This CDR3 comprises 15 residues. CDR3 sequence (DNA): TGTGCCAGCAGTTCCGGACAGGGGAGCACCTATGGCTACACCTTC. It yields the protein CASSSGQGSTYGYTF.

V gene TRBV5-1 combines with J gene TRBJ1-2; 7 bases fit TRBD1. The CDR3 consists of 19 residues. Trimming cost V 4 bases and J 0 bases; bases outside gene matches: 18. Germline V gene sequence: CDR1 SGHRS, CDR2 YFSETQ. The CDR3 sequence is CASSPWDSQRRPPNYGYTF. In DNA form, the CDR3 reads TGCGCCAGCAGCCCGTGGGACAGCCAGAGGAGGCCCCCTAACTATGGCTACACCTTC.

Comment on this clone: Additional DNA sequences in this sample encode the identical CDR3. V is TRBV11-2 and J is TRBJ2-5; D is possibly TRBD1 (5 bases). The germline CDR1 and CDR2 sequences are SGHAT and FQNNGV. The CDR3 extends over 13 amino acids. The V end lost 3 bases, the J end lost 5 bases, and 10 bases lay between the germline ends. CDR3 sequence: CASSFGARETQYF. CDR3 DNA: TGTGCCAGCAGCTTTGGGGCTCGGGAGACCCAGTACTTC.

V is TRBV28 and J is TRBJ1-6; tentatively, D is TRBD1 (6 bases). This CDR3 region has 16 residues. V gave up 7 bases and J gave up 6 bases, with 19 bases separating them. CDR1 and CDR2 (germline): MDHEN, SYDVKM. The DNA for the CDR3 is TGTGCCAGCATCTCCCAGGGGCAGGGGCTTAATTCACCCCTCCACTTT. This translates into CASISQGQGLNSPLHF.

This chain connects TRBV10-3 to TRBJ1-2; no definite D call. This CDR3 spans 14 amino acids. Trimming shortened V by 0 bases and J by 4 bases, and 9 bases separated the two germline ends. Germline V CDR1 and CDR2: ENHRY, SYGVKD. The CDR3 is CAISESTKPYGYTF. CDR3 nucleotides: TGTGCCATCAGTGAGTCAACGAAACCCTATGGCTACACCTTC.

Comments on this clone: Other nucleotide sequences from this sample produce the same CDR3. The V gene is TRBV5-4, the J gene TRBJ2-3; 13 nucleotides line up with TRBD2. The CDR3 is made up of 16 amino acids. Germline V gives CDR1 SGHNT, CDR2 YYREEE (reference sequence). Losses at the gene ends were 1 base for V and 4 bases for J; bases not matched to a gene: 3. The CDR3 DNA is TGTGCCAGCAGCTTGCGACTAGCGGGGGGATCAGATACGCAGTATTTT. Its translation is CASSLRLAGGSDTQYF.

V and J are TRBV4-1 and TRBJ2-7; 8 nucleotides match TRBD2. Germline CDR1 and CDR2: MGHRA and YSYEKL. V gave up 4 bases and J gave up 0 bases; unmatched junction bases: 14. CDR3 length equals 18 residues. The CDR3 coding sequence is TGCGCCAGCAGCCGGACAGAATCTAGCGGGTCTAGCTCCTACGAGCAGTACTTC. Translating gives CASSRTESSGSSSYEQYF.

This clone has only one observation. The chain links TRBV6-1 to TRBJ2-5; 9 nucleotides line up with TRBD1. Germline lookup yields CDR1 MNHNS and CDR2 SASEGT. The CDR3 is made up of 15 amino acids. The ends lost 7 bases at V and 5 bases at J; junction bases unmatched: 11. The CDR3 protein is CASTERGTGRETQYF. DNA of the CDR3: TGTGCCAGCACCGAACGCGGGACAGGGAGGGAGACCCAGTACTTC.

The chain is built from TRBV5-1 and TRBJ1-4; tentative D call: TRBD1 (6 bases). The CDR3 is made up of 15 amino acids. V lost 3 bases, J lost 7 bases, and 16 bases lay in between. CDR1 and CDR2 from the germline V gene are SGHRS and YFSETQ. The CDR3 bases are TGCGCCAGCAGCTCAGGACAGCTAGGAGGTGAAAAACTGTTTTTT. This gives the protein CASSSGQLGGEKLFF.

As to this clone: The same CDR3 arises from other DNA sequences in this sample as well. This chain links TRBV28 with TRBJ2-7; tentatively, D is TRBD1 (5 bases). Germline V gene data show CDR1 as MDHEN and CDR2 as SYDVKM. The length of the CDR3 is 12 residues. Trimming took off 5 bases at V and 2 bases at J, with 7 bases between the two ends. The CDR3, as DNA: TGTGCCAGCAGTCAGGGAACCTACGAGCAGTACTTC. It encodes CASSQGTYEQYF.

To note about this clone: Other DNA variants within this sample encode the same CDR3. V gene TRBV9 combines with J gene TRBJ2-5; tentatively, D is TRBD2 (6 bases). Germline CDR1 is SGDLS and CDR2 is YYNGEE. There are 14 residues in the CDR3. Trimming cost V 0 bases and J 1 base, with 7 bases left between them. The CDR3 loop is CASSVGGVQETQYF. DNA of the CDR3: TGTGCCAGCAGCGTAGGCGGGGTCCAAGAGACCCAGTACTTC.

The J gene is TRBJ1-6, the V gene TRBV11-2, with D possibly being TRBD1 (6 bases). CDR1 SGHAT and CDR2 FQNNGV come from the germline V gene. This CDR3 spans 16 amino acids. Deletions cut 5 bases from V and 7 bases from J, with 18 bases between. This chain's CDR3 is CASSGGQEGPNSPLHF. The CDR3 region has the DNA TGTGCCAGCAGCGGGGGGCAAGAGGGTCCGAATTCACCCCTCCACTTT.

The genes are TRBV5-1 and TRBJ2-3; 11 bases fit TRBD1. Per the germline V gene, CDR1 is SGHRS and CDR2 is YFSETQ. J was trimmed by 3 bases and V by 3 bases; bases with no gene match: 9. This CDR3 is built from 17 residues. In DNA form, the CDR3 reads TGCGCCAGCAGCTCTCTAAGGGGACAGGGGGAAACAGATACGCAGTATTTT. Translated, it gives CASSSLRGQGETDTQYF.

V usage is TRBV2 and J usage is TRBJ1-4; D gene uncertain. CDR3 length: 11 amino acids. The germline gives CDR1 SNHLY, CDR2 FYNNEI. This CDR3 is CARRANEKLFF. The DNA of the CDR3 is TGTGCTCGCCGGGCTAATGAAAAACTGTTTTTT.

V usage is TRBV5-1 and J usage is TRBJ1-3; D is ambiguous. This CDR3 comprises 16 residues. Trimming stripped 3 bases from V and 4 bases from J, with 17 bases between. The germline V gene encodes CDR1 SGHRS and CDR2 YFSETQ. The CDR3 reads CASSSDPGISGNTIYF. CDR3 sequence (DNA): TGCGCCAGCAGCTCCGATCCGGGGATCTCCGGAAACACCATATATTTT.

As regards this clone: The same CDR3 arises from other DNA sequences in this sample as well. CDR3 sequence (DNA): TGTGCCAGCAGTTTAACTGTTCCGTACGAGCAGTACTTC. Its translation is CASSLTVPYEQYF. This chain joins TRBV28 and TRBJ2-7, with D hard to call. This CDR3 region has 13 residues. V dropped 2 bases and J dropped 4 bases, with 9 bases sitting between them. The germline V gene encodes CDR1 MDHEN and CDR2 SYDVKM.

The J gene is TRBJ1-5, the V gene TRBV19; 8 nucleotides agree with TRBD1. This CDR3 has 15 amino acids. Germline V gene lookup returns CDR1 LNHDA and CDR2 SQIVND (reference sequence). With V trimmed by 6 bases and J by 2 bases, 6 bases remained unmatched. CDR3 bases: TGTGCCAGTAGCAAACCGGGACAGGGCAATCAGCCCCAGCATTTT. This sequence encodes CASSKPGQGNQPQHF. The whole variable domain, remainder taken from reference TRBV19 and TRBJ1-5, is DGGITQSPKYLFRKEGQNVTLSCEQNLNHDAMYWYRQDPGQGLRLIYYSQIVNDFQKGDIAEGYSVSREKKESFPLTVTSAQKNPTAFYLCASSKPGQGNQPQHFGDGTRLSIL.

The CDR3 reads CASSQDLVRPMNTEAFF. The DNA for the CDR3 is TGTGCCAGCAGCCAAGATCTTGTCAGGCCCATGAACACTGAAGCTTTCTTT. The V and J genes are TRBV14 and TRBJ1-1, with D uncertain. CDR1 is SGHDN, CDR2 FVKESK, per germline. The CDR3 totals 17 residues. V gave up 0 bases and J gave up 0 bases, with 14 bases separating them.

This clone was observed a single time. The V gene is TRBV6-6, the J gene TRBJ2-7; possibly TRBD1 for D (6 bases). The CDR3 totals 13 residues. CDR1 and CDR2 from the germline V gene are MNHNY and SVGAGI (reference sequence). V was clipped by 4 bases and J by 3 bases, with 10 bases between them. Written as DNA, the CDR3 is TGTGCCAGCAGTTGGGACACGGACTACGAGCAGTACTTC. It specifies CASSWDTDYEQYF.

The rearrangement links TRBV5-4 to TRBJ1-3; D uncertain. V lost 7 bases to trimming and J lost 0 bases, with 11 bases between them. The CDR3 is 14 amino acids. Germline CDR1 and CDR2: SGHNT and YYREEE (reference sequence). DNA of the CDR3: TGTGCCAGCTCTTGGGCCCCCTCTGGAAACACCATATATTTT. This sequence encodes CASSWAPSGNTIYF.

V and J are TRBV7-2 and TRBJ1-1; 9 bases are a match to TRBD1. The V and J ends lost 4 bases and 0 bases, in that order; junction bases with no gene match: 6. Germline lookup yields CDR1 SGHTA and CDR2 FQGNSA. The CDR3 has 16 residues. The CDR3 sequence: CASSSEDRGMNTEAFF. In nucleotides, the CDR3 is TGTGCCAGCAGCTCCGAGGACAGGGGAATGAACACTGAAGCTTTCTTT. Drawing the rest from reference TRBV7-2 and TRBJ1-1, the complete variable domain is GAGVSQSPSNKVTEKGKDVELRCDPISGHTALYWYRQSLGQGLEFLIYFQGNSAPDKSGLPSDRFSAERTGGSVSTLTIQRTQQEDSAVYLCASSSEDRGMNTEAFFGQGTRLTVV.

The chain carries TRBV5-6 and TRBJ2-3, with D uncertain. Trimming removed 0 bases at V and 4 bases at J, with 6 bases between. Germline-derived CDR1 and CDR2 are SGHDT and YYEEEE. This CDR3 is 13 amino acids long. CDR3: CASSLGLSDTQYF. The CDR3 nucleotides read TGTGCCAGCAGCTTGGGACTTTCAGATACGCAGTATTTT.

On this clone: This sample includes further DNA sequences coding for the same CDR3. The gene calls are TRBV5-6 and TRBJ1-2; 7 bases match TRBD1. The CDR3 is 14 residues long. V lost 4 bases to trimming and J lost 0 bases; unmatched junction nucleotides: 3. Germline assignment: CDR1 SGHDT and CDR2 YYEEEE. CDR3 DNA sequence: TGTGCCAGCAGCCCAGGGACAGCTAACTATGGCTACACCTTC. Translating gives CASSPGTANYGYTF.

The rearrangement joins TRBV2 to TRBJ2-1, with TRBD1 matching over 7 bases. The germline gives CDR1 SNHLY, CDR2 FYNNEI. The CDR3 is 15 residues long. The J segment lost 4 bases and the V segment lost 6 bases, leaving 9 bases of the junction unmatched. In DNA form, the CDR3 reads TGTGCCAGCAGAGGAACAGGGGAGAGGTACAATGAGCAGTTCTTC. This codes for CASRGTGERYNEQFF.

V usage is TRBV4-3 and J usage is TRBJ1-2, with a weak D call TRBD1 (6 bases). The length of the CDR3 is 16 residues. Germline CDR1 is LGHNA and CDR2 is YSLEER. Deletions cut 1 base from V and 6 bases from J, with 18 bases between. Here the CDR3 DNA reads TGCGCCAGCAGCCAAGCCGAACAGGGTGGAGGGAATGGCTACACCTTC. Protein sequence: CASSQAEQGGGNGYTF.

This clone was observed once. The rearrangement joins TRBV6-1 to TRBJ2-5; D remains ambiguous. This CDR3 region has 15 residues. Germline loops: CDR1 MNHNS, CDR2 SASEGT. Deletions cut 5 bases from V and 1 base from J, with 14 bases between. Here the CDR3 reads CASSQRPAPQETQYF. The CDR3 DNA reads as TGTGCCAGCAGTCAGCGCCCCGCGCCCCAAGAGACCCAGTACTTC.

This chain uses TRBV10-2 with TRBJ2-3, with 7 positions matching TRBD2. The J segment lost 1 base and the V segment lost 5 bases, leaving 3 bases of the junction unmatched. The germline CDR1 and CDR2 sequences are WSHSY and SAAADI. The CDR3 sequence is 14 residues long. This CDR3 is CASSRGVGTDTQYF. CDR3 DNA sequence: TGCGCCAGCAGTCGGGGGGTGGGCACAGATACGCAGTATTTT.

To note about this clone: The sample holds other DNA sequences that translate to the same CDR3. This chain links TRBV30 with TRBJ1-4; D remains ambiguous. Germline V lookup: CDR1 GTSNPN, CDR2 SVGIG (reference sequence). V was cut by 3 bases and J by 5 bases, with 10 bases left in between. This CDR3 comprises 13 residues. The CDR3: CAWSRQQNEKLFF. CDR3 DNA: TGTGCCTGGAGCAGGCAGCAAAATGAAAAACTGTTTTTT.